This paragraph covers one TCR beta chain sequence. Its antigen is as yet unknown. This entry belongs to a study of neoadjuvant anti-PD-1 for oral cavity cancer. About the research overall: Non-progressing patients received a fourth nivolumab dose near day 43, then surgery on days 50-56. General study points: Treg/Th17 ratio rose with pretreatment blood and fell with post-treatment tumor TCRbeta clonality.

Germline lookup yields CDR1 SEHNR and CDR2 FQNEAQ (reference sequence). This CDR3 region has 16 residues. The V gene lost 4 bases and the J gene lost 9 bases, with 22 bases spanning the gap. PBMC libraries mostly used around 460 ng of input genomic DNA, with six replicates per sample. Assay used: immunoSEQ multiplex PCR; TCRdb lists only in-frame clones, some missing. The data show about 32,000 clones, 80% seen once. Sample time point: after neoadjuvant nivolumab, at surgical resection. Stage II-IVA oral cavity squamous cell carcinoma was new and untreated by systemic or radiation therapy. This sequence joins TRBV7-9 and TRBJ1-5; D may be TRBD1 (5 bases). The sequence derives from a person aged 35 to 85 with oral cavity squamous cell carcinoma. The specimen was PBMCs, collected after nivolumab (anti-PD-1) treatment. The CDR3 loop reads CASSSRGGVDERPQHF. For the CDR3, the DNA is TGTGCCAGCAGCTCCCGAGGAGGGGTTGACGAGCGGCCCCAGCATTTT.